The subject of this entry is one T cell receptor beta chain. This entry comes from a study of blood T cell repertoires in COVID-19. Study as a whole: The study drew acute and convalescent COVID-19 samples from the United States, Italy and Spain. PBMCs, B-cell-depleted T cells, or T cells were the source of the cDNA or gDNA that made up the material.

The germline V and J ends were trimmed by 3 bases and 0 bases, with 5 bases remaining between them. The germline gives CDR1 SGHTA, CDR2 FQGNSA. CDR3 length: 13 amino acids. In the original workflow: Reference gene primer amplification in the assay estimated nucleated cell counts. Sequenced by immunoSEQ multiplex PCR; TCRdb stores in-frame clones only, minus some. Clone size and V and J calls were adopted from that table, with D and trimming inferred from the DNA. The profile shows about 250,000 clones, about 82% of them singletons. Sequenced: peripheral blood. The V gene is TRBV7-2, the J gene TRBJ1-1, with D hard to call. This receptor was obtained from a woman in her sixties with active or convalescent COVID-19. The CDR3 DNA follows: TGTGCCAGCAGCTTTCAATTGAACACTGAAGCTTTCTTT. Translating gives CASSFQLNTEAFF.